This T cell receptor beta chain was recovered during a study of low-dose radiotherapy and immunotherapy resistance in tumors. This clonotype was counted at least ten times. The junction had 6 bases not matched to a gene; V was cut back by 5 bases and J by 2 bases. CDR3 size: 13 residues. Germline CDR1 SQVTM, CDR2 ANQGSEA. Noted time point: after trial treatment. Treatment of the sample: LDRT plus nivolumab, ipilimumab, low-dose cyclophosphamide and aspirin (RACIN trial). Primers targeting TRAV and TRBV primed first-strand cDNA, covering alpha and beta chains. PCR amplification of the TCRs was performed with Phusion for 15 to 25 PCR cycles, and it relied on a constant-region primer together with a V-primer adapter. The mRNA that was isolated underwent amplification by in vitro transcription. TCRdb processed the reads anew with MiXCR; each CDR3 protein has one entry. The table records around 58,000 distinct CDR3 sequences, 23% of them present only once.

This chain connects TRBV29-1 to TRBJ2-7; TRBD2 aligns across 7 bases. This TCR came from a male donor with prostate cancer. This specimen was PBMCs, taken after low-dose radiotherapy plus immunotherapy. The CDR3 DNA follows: TGCAGCGTTACCAGGGACTACACCTACGAGCAGTACTTC. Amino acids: CSVTRDYTYEQYF.